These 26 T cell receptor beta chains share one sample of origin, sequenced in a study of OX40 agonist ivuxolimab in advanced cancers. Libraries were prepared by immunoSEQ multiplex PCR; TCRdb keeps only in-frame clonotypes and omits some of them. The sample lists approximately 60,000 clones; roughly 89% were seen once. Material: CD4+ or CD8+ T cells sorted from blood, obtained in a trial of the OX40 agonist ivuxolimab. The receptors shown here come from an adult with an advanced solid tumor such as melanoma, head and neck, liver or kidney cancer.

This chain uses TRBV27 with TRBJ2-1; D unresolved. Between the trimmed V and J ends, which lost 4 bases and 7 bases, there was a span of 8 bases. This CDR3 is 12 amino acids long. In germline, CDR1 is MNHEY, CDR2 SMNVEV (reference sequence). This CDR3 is CASSSGPNEQFF. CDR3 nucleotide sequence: TGTGCCAGCAGTTCCGGTCCAAATGAGCAGTTCTTC.

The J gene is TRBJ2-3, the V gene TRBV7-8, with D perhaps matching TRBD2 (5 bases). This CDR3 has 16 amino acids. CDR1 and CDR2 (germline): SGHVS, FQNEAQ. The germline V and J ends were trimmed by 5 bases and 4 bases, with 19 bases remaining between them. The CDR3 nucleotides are TGTGCCAGCAGCGCCACGGGTCTCGGGGTCGCAGATACGCAGTATTTT. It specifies CASSATGLGVADTQYF. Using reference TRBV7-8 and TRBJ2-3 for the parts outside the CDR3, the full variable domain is GAGVSQSPRYKVAKRGQDVALRCDPISGHVSLFWYQQALGQGPEFLTYFQNEAQLDKSGLPSDRFFAERPEGSVSTLKIQRTQQEDSAVYLCASSATGLGVADTQYFGPGTRLTVL.

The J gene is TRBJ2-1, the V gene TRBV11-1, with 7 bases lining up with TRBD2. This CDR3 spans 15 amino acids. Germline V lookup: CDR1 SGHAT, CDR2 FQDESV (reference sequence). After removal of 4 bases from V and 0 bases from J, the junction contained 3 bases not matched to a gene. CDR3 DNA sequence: TGTGCCAGCAGCTCTGGACTAGGCTCCTACAATGAGCAGTTCTTC. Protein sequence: CASSSGLGSYNEQFF.

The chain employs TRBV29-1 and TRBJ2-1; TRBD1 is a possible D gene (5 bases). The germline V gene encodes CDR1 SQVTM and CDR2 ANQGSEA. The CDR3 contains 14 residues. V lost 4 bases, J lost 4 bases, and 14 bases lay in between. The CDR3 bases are TGCAGCGTTGGTTCTACAGGAACTTACAATGAGCAGTTCTTC. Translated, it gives CSVGSTGTYNEQFF.

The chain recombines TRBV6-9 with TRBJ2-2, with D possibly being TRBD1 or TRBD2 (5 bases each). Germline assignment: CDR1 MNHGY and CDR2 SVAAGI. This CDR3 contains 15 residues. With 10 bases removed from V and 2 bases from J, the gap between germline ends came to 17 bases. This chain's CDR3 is CATSGTTTNTGELFF. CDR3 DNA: TGTGCCACCTCCGGGACCACAACCAACACCGGGGAGCTGTTTTTT.

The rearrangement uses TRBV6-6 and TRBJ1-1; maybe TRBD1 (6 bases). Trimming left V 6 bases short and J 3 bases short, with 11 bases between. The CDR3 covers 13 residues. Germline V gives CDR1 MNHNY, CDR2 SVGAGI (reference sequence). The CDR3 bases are TGTGCCAGCAGGTTTACAGGGCACACTGAAGCTTTCTTT. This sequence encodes CASRFTGHTEAFF.

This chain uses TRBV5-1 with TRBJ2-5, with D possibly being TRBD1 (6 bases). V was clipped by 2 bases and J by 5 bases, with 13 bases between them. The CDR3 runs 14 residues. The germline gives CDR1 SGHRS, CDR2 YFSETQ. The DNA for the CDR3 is TGCGCCAGCAGCTTCGAGGGGGTAGGGGAGACCCAGTACTTC. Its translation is CASSFEGVGETQYF.

The CDR3 nucleotides are TGTGCCAGCCAGGCCGACGGGGAAGGCTCACCCCTCCACTTT. Translation gives CASQADGEGSPLHF. The V call is TRBV7-9, the J call TRBJ1-6; D unresolved. The CDR3 spans 14 residues. Germline CDR1 SEHNR, CDR2 FQNEAQ (reference sequence). With 8 bases removed from V and 10 bases from J, the gap between germline ends came to 18 bases.

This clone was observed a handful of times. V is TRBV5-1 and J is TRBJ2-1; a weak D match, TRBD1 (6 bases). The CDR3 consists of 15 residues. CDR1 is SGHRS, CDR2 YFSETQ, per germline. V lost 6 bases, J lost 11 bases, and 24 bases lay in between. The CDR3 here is CASTLGNRRGSQQFF. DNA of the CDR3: TGCGCCAGCACCCTGGGGAACAGAAGGGGGTCTCAGCAGTTCTTC.

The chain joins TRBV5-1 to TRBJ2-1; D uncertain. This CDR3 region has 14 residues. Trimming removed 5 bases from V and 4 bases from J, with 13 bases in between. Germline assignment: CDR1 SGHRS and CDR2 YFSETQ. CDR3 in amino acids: CASRPGLGYNEQFF. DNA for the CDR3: TGCGCCAGCAGACCCGGCTTGGGATACAATGAGCAGTTCTTC.

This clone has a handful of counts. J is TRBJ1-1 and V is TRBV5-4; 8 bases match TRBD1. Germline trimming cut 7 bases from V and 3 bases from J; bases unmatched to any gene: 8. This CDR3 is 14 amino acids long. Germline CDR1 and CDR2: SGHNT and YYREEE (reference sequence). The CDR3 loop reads CASGQGASDTEAFF. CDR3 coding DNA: TGTGCCAGCGGGCAGGGGGCGAGCGACACTGAAGCTTTCTTT.

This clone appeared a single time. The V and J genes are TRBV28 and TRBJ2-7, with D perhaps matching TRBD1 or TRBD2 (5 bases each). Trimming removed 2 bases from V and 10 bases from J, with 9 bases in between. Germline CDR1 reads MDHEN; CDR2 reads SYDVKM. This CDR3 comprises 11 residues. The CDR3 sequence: CASSLEGRQYF. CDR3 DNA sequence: TGTGCCAGCAGTTTAGAGGGACGTCAGTACTTC.

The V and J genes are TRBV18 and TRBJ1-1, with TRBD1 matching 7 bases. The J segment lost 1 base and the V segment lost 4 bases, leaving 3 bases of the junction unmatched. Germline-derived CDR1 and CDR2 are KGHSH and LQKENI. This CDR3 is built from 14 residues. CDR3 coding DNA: TGTGCCAGCTCACATGGGACAGAGAACACTGAAGCTTTCTTT. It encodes CASSHGTENTEAFF.

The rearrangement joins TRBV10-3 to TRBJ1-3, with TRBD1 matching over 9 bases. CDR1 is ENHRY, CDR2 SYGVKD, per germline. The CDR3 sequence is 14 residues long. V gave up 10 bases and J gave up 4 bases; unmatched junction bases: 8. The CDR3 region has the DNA TGTGCCACCTTTGGGACAGGGCCCGGAAACACCATATATTTT. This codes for CATFGTGPGNTIYF.

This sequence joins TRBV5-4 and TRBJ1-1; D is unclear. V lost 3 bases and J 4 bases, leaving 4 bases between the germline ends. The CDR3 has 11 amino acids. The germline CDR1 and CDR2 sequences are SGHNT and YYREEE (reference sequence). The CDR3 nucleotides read TGTGCCAGCAGCTCCCGCACTGAAGCTTTCTTT. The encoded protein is CASSSRTEAFF. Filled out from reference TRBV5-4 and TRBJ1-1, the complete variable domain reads ETGVTQSPTHLIKTRGQQVTLRCSSQSGHNTVSWYQQALGQGPQFIFQYYREEENGRGNFPPRFSGLQFPNYSSELNVNALELDDSALYLCASSSRTEAFFGQGTRLTVV.

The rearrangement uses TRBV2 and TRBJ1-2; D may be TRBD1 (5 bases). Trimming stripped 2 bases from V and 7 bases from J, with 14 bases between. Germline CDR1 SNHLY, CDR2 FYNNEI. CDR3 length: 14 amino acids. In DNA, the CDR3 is TGTGCCAGCAGTGAACAGGGACTATATGGTGGCTACACCTTC. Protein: CASSEQGLYGGYTF.

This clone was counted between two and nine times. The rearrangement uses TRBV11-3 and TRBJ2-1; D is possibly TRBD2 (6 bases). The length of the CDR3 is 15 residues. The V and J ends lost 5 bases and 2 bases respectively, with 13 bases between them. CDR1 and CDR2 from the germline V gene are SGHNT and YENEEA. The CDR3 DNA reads TGTGCCAGCAGCCAAGGAGGGCTTACCTACAATGAGCAGTTCTTC. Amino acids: CASSQGGLTYNEQFF. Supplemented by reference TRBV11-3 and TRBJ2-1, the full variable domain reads EAGVVQSPRYKIIEKKQPVAFWCNPISGHNTLYWYLQNLGQGPELLIRYENEEAVDDSQLPKDRFSAERLKGVDSTLKIQPAELGDSAVYLCASSQGGLTYNEQFFGPGTRLTVL.

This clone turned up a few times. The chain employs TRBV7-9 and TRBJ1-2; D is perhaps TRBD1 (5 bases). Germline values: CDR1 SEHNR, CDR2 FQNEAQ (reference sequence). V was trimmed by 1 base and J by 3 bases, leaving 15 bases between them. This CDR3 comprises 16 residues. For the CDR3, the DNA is TGTGCCAGCAGCTTAGGGACAATGGTGGGGGACTATGGCTACACCTTC. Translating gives CASSLGTMVGDYGYTF. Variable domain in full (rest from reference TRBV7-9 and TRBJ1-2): DTGVSQNPRHKITKRGQNVTFRCDPISEHNRLYWYRQTLGQGPEFLTYFQNEAQLEKSRLLSDRFSAERPKGSFSTLEIQRTEQGDSAMYLCASSLGTMVGDYGYTFGSGTRLTVV.

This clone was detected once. CDR3 loop: CASSLSKSSYEQYF. The CDR3 nucleotides read TGTGCCAGCAGCTTATCCAAGAGTTCCTACGAGCAGTACTTC. The V call is TRBV13, the J call TRBJ2-5; D remains unclear. The last part of the DNA fits TRBJ2-7 better; the J call may be wrong. The CDR3 extends over 14 amino acids. Germline V gene data show CDR1 as PRHDT and CDR2 as FYEKMQ (reference sequence).

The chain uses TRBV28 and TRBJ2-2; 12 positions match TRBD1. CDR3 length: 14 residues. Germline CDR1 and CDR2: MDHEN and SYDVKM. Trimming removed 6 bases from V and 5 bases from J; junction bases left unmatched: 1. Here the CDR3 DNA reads TGTGCCAGCAGGGGACAGGGGGCGACCGGGGAGCTGTTTTTT. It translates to CASRGQGATGELFF.

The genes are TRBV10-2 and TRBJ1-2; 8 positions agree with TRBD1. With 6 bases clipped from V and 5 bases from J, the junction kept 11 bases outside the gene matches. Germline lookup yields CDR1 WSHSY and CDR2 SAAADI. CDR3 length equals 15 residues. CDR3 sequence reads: CASRLAGTGKYGYTF. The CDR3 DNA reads TGCGCCAGCAGATTAGCCGGGACAGGCAAATATGGCTACACCTTC.

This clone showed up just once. The CDR3 sequence is CASSKLTSGLSSYNEQFF. The CDR3 DNA reads TGTGCCAGCAGCAAACTGACTAGCGGGCTTAGCTCCTACAATGAGCAGTTCTTC. The chain links TRBV21-1 to TRBJ2-1; no check of the table's D call, TRBD2, against the DNA was made. TRBV21-1 constitutes a pseudogene. This CDR3 contains 18 residues.

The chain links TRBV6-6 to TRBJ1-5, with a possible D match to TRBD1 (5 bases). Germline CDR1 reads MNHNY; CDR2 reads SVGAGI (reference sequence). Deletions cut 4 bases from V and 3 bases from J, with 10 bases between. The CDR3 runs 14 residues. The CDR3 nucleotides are TGTGCCAGCAGTTTAGTACAGGACAATCAGCCCCAGCATTTT. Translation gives CASSLVQDNQPQHF.

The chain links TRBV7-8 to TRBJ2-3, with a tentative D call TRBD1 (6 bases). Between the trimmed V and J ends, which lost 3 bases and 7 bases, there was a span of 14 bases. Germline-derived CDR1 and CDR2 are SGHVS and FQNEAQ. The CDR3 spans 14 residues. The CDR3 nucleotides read TGTGCCAGCAGCTTCCCTTACAGGGAAAATACGCAGTATTTT. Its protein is CASSFPYRENTQYF.

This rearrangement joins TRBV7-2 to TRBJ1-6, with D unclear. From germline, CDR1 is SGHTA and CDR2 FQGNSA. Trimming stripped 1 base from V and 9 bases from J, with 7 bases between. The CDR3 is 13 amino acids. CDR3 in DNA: TGTGCCAGCAGCTTAGTGTCCACTTCACCCCTCCACTTT. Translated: CASSLVSTSPLHF.

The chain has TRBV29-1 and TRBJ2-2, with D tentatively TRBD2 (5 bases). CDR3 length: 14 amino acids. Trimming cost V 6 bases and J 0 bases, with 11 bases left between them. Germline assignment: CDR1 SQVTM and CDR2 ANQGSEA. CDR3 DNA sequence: TGCAGCGTACCGAGGGATTCGAACACCGGGGAGCTGTTTTTT. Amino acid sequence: CSVPRDSNTGELFF.